These T cell receptor beta chains were read from a single sample in a study of sequential checkpoint blockade in melanoma. This table comes from immunoSEQ multiplex PCR, and its TCRdb copy is limited to in-frame clones, with some not included. Found here are 13,000 or so clones, approximately 82% of them singletons; the top ten hold under 35%. The specimen comprised CD8+ T cells sorted from blood (inferred from file names), sampled from a patient given nivolumab and ipilimumab in sequence. The receptors were sampled from a human donor with melanoma. CDR3s include the opening cysteine and the closing phenylalanine or tryptophan. The D gene is left open where the match is weak. Not every row has a clone size; where given, it reads once, few, many or a size class.

J | length | size | V | D | CDR3 | DNA
TRBJ2-2 | 16 | once | TRBV4-1 | TRBD2 | CASSQVEAGGTGELFF | TGCGCCAGCAGCCAAGTTGAAGCGGGGGGGACCGGGGAGCTGTTTTTT
TRBJ2-5 | 13 | few | TRBV9 | - | CASSQLGKETQYF | TGTGCCAGCAGCCAACTAGGGAAAGAGACCCAGTACTTC
TRBJ2-1 | 12 | - | TRBV7-3 | - | CASSPNGWEQFF | TGTGCCAGCAGCCCAAACGGGTGGGAGCAGTTCTTC
TRBJ2-5 | 15 | - | TRBV27 | - | CASSLSSYSQETQYF | TGTGCCAGCAGTTTATCTTCGTACAGTCAAGAGACCCAGTACTTC
TRBJ1-6 | 14 | - | TRBV27 | - | CASKLSSYNSPLHF | TGTGCCAGCAAGCTAAGCTCCTATAATTCACCCCTCCACTTT
TRBJ2-7 | 15 | - | TRBV5-6 | - | CASSLAVRGAHEQYF | TGTGCCAGCAGCTTGGCGGTTCGGGGGGCCCACGAGCAGTACTTC
TRBJ2-7 | 15 | - | TRBV2 | TRBD1 | CASSYRTGGSYEQYF | TGTGCCAGCAGTTATCGGACAGGGGGCTCCTACGAGCAGTACTTC
TRBJ2-3 | 15 | - | TRBV7-9 | TRBD1 | CASIPGGRARDTQYF | TGTGCCAGCATCCCAGGGGGTCGAGCACGAGATACGCAGTATTTT
TRBJ1-4 | 15 | - | TRBV15 | - | CATSRRQEIQEKLFF | TGTGCCACCAGCAGAAGACAGGAGATTCAAGAAAAACTGTTTTTT
TRBJ2-7 | 15 | - | TRBV19 | TRBD2 | CASSTGGGISYEQYF | TGTGCCAGTAGTACCGGGGGGGGGATATCCTACGAGCAGTACTTC
TRBJ2-1 | 16 | few | TRBV7-3 | - | CASSLSYRAGYNEQFF | TGTGCCAGCAGCTTAAGCTACAGGGCAGGCTACAATGAGCAGTTCTTC
TRBJ2-7 | 16 | few | TRBV11-2 | - | CASSVDGGDGLYEQYF | TGTGCCAGCAGCGTAGATGGGGGCGATGGACTCTACGAGCAGTACTTC
TRBJ2-1 | 17 | - | TRBV4-3 | - | CASSPSSAASSYNEQFF | TGCGCCAGCAGCCCCTCAAGCGCGGCCAGCTCCTACAATGAGCAGTTCTTC
TRBJ2-1 | 13 | - | TRBV27 | TRBD1 | CASSLGQGNEQFF | TGTGCCAGCAGTTTGGGACAGGGTAATGAGCAGTTCTTC
TRBJ1-2 | 14 | - | TRBV6-5 | - | CASRGSDDLPRYTF | TGTGCCAGCAGGGGGAGCGATGACCTCCCGCGCTACACCTTC
TRBJ2-7 | 14 | - | TRBV11-2 | - | CASSWGGGTYEQYF | TGTGCCAGCAGCTGGGGCGGCGGAACCTACGAGCAGTACTTC
TRBJ1-2 | 9 | - | TRBV6-1 | - | CASRPRELF | TGTGCCAGCCGCCCCCGGGAGCTCTTC
TRBJ2-7 | 14 | - | TRBV9 | TRBD1 | CASSGPGQPYEQYF | TGTGCCAGCAGCGGGCCGGGACAGCCCTACGAGCAGTACTTC
TRBJ2-2 | 16 | few | TRBV4-3 | - | CASSQEPLGNTGELFF | TGCGCCAGCAGCCAAGAACCACTAGGGAACACCGGGGAGCTGTTTTTT
TRBJ1-4 | 14 | few | TRBV5-1 | - | CASSLGWRNEKLFF | TGCGCCAGCAGCTTGGGGTGGCGGAATGAAAAACTGTTTTTT
TRBJ1-2 | 13 | - | TRBV5-1 | - | CASSFQAAYGYTF | TGCGCCAGCAGCTTTCAGGCAGCCTATGGCTACACCTTC
TRBJ1-2 | 11 | once | TRBV13 | - | CASSPPGGYTF | TGTGCCAGCAGCCCCCCTGGCGGCTACACCTTC
TRBJ2-7 | 15 | once | TRBV27 | TRBD2 | CASSKRGGHSYEQYF | TGTGCCAGCAGCAAACGCGGGGGGCACAGCTACGAGCAGTACTTC
TRBJ2-1 | 14 | - | TRBV11-3 | - | CASSLGGELGEQFF | TGTGCCAGCAGCTTAGGGGGCGAGCTGGGTGAGCAGTTCTTC
TRBJ2-7 | 13 | - | TRBV9 | - | CASSPGLYYEQYF | TGTGCCAGCAGCCCAGGACTGTACTACGAGCAGTACTTC
TRBJ2-7 | 16 | - | TRBV13 | TRBD2 | CASTHSGLAGIGEQYF | TGTGCCAGCACCCACTCCGGACTAGCGGGGATAGGCGAGCAGTACTTC
TRBJ2-1 | 12 | - | TRBV7-3 | - | CASSLMGGEQFF | TGTGCCAGCAGCTTAATGGGAGGCGAGCAGTTCTTC
TRBJ2-1 | 16 | - | TRBV4-2 | TRBD2 | CASSLSSGRRGNEQFF | TGTGCCAGCAGCCTATCGAGCGGGAGGAGGGGCAATGAGCAGTTCTTC
TRBJ2-3 | 17 | - | TRBV19 | - | CASSIWAGSESADTQYF | TGTGCCAGTAGTATTTGGGCAGGAAGTGAATCGGCAGATACGCAGTATTTT
TRBJ2-2 | 13 | - | TRBV27 | - | CASSWGGTGELFF | TGTGCCAGCAGTTGGGGCGGCACCGGGGAGCTGTTTTTT
TRBJ2-5 | 16 | - | TRBV9 | TRBD2 | CASSAPSGRREETQYF | TGTGCCAGCAGCGCCCCTAGCGGGAGGAGGGAAGAGACCCAGTACTTC
TRBJ2-3 | 17 | - | TRBV7-9 | TRBD1 | CASSFPSTGGSPDTQYF | TGTGCCAGCAGCTTCCCTTCGACAGGGGGCAGTCCAGATACGCAGTATTTT
TRBJ2-5 | 21 | - | TRBV27 | TRBD2 | CASSSQLNRVLAGTLQETQYF | TGTGCCAGCAGTTCGCAGCTCAACAGGGTGCTAGCGGGCACCCTCCAAGAGACCCAGTACTTC
TRBJ2-3 | 14 | - | TRBV27 | - | CASSLSRSTDTQYF | TGTGCCAGCAGTTTATCGCGGAGCACAGATACGCAGTATTTT
TRBJ2-7 | 17 | - | TRBV11-2 | - | CASSPPPPSNPSYEQYF | TGTGCCAGCAGCCCCCCGCCCCCGAGTAACCCCTCCTACGAGCAGTACTTC